The TCR beta chain described here comes from a study of blood T cells in healthy people across ages. Next came a second PCR, run for about 7 to 12 cycles, which used a sample-barcoded 5' primer along with a J-beta primer mix. TCRdb called the 5' RACE reads again in MiXCR, with one record for every CDR3 protein. The data show roughly 1,300,000 distinct CDR3 sequences, with around 55% seen just once and about 6.7% held by the top ten. Trimming removed 6 bases from V and 2 bases from J; junction bases left unmatched: 6. Germline CDR1 is SGHTA and CDR2 is FQGNSA. CDR3 length: 14 amino acids. In terms of origin and age, donors were healthy Caucasian individuals from Russia aged about 6 to 90. Donors gave around 9.8 milliliters of peripheral blood apiece.

The chain combines TRBV7-2 with TRBJ1-2; TRBD1 agrees at 7 bases. The material sequenced was blood. This sequence originates from a man between 18 and 29 years old in good health. CDR3 loop: CASSQIGGNYGYTF. The CDR3, as DNA: TGTGCCAGCAGTCAGATAGGGGGCAACTATGGCTACACCTTC. The complete variable domain, with remaining parts taken from reference TRBV7-2 and TRBJ1-2, reads GAGVSQSPSNKVTEKGKDVELRCDPISGHTALYWYRQSLGQGLEFLIYFQGNSAPDKSGLPSDRFSAERTGGSVSTLTIQRTQQEDSAVYLCASSQIGGNYGYTFGSGTRLTVV.